The source of this TCR beta chain is a study of T cell responses to AZD1222 COVID-19 vaccine. The trim removed 0 bases at V and 6 bases at J, leaving 5 bases unmatched. The CDR3 has 14 residues. Germline V lookup: CDR1 SGHNT, CDR2 YYREEE (reference sequence). Libraries were prepared by immunoSEQ multiplex PCR; TCRdb keeps only in-frame clonotypes and omits some of them. The sample records around 150,000 clones, about nine tenths being singletons. The V call is TRBV5-4, the J call TRBJ1-2; 7 bases are a match to TRBD1. This clonotype originated in an adult in good health. The sample here was peripheral blood, taken on day 0 of AZD1222 vaccination. The CDR3 spells CASSLDRGFNGYTF. CDR3 nucleotide sequence: TGTGCCAGCAGCTTGGACAGGGGTTTCAATGGCTACACCTTC.